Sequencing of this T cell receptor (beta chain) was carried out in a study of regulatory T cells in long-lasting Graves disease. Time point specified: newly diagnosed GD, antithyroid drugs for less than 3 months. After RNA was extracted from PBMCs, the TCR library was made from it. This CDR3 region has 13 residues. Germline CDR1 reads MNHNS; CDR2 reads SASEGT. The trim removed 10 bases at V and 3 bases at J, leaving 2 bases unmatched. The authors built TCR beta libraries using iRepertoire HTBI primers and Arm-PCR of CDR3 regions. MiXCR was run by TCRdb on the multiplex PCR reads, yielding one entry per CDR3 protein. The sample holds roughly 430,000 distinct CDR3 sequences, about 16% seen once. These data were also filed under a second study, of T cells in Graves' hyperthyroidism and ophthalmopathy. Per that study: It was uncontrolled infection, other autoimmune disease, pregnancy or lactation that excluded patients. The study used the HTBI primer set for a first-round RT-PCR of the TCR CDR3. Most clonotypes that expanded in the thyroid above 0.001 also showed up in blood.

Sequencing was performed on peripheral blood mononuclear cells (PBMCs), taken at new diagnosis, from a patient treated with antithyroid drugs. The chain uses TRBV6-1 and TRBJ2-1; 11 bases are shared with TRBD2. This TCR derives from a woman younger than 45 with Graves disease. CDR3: CAIGLAGYNEQFF. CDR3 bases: TGTGCCATCGGACTAGCGGGCTACAATGAGCAGTTCTTC.